Listed below are T cell receptor beta chains from one sample, sequenced in a study of breast tumors, draining lymph nodes, adjacent tissues. TCRdb analysed the multiplex PCR reads with MiXCR anew, one entry per CDR3 protein. This repertoire shows some 120,000 distinct CDR3 sequences, 21% found once; its top ten account for 2.2%. The material sequenced was axillary lymph node tissue. The receptors were sampled from a female donor with breast cancer. Some clones in this sample may be carry-over from other donors' samples. CDR3s include the opening cysteine and the closing phenylalanine or tryptophan. The order of the fields is V gene, J gene, D gene, clone size, CDR3 protein, CDR3 DNA. A D gene is named only where the DNA matches it firmly. Not every row has a clone size; where given, it reads once, few, many or a size class.

v_call: TRBV6-1
j_call: TRBJ2-5
d_call: TRBD2
clone_size: many
cdr3_aa: CASSQRDYGETQYF
cdr3_nt: TGTGCCAGCAGCCAAAGGGACTATGGGGAGACCCAGTACTTC

v_call: TRBV28
j_call: TRBJ2-7
d_call: NA
clone_size: few
cdr3_aa: CASSPHLAGARTLEQYF
cdr3_nt: TGTGCCAGCAGTCCGCACCTGGCGGGGGCTAGGACTCTTGAGCAGTACTTC

v_call: TRBV18
j_call: TRBJ2-5
d_call: TRBD2
clone_size: many
cdr3_aa: CASSPLAGVQTQYF
cdr3_nt: TGTGCCAGCTCACCACTAGCGGGAGTACAGACCCAGTACTTC

v_call: TRBV19
j_call: TRBJ2-1
d_call: NA
clone_size: many
cdr3_aa: CASSLSLALIHNEQFF
cdr3_nt: TGTGCCAGTAGTCTATCCCTAGCGCTTATCCACAATGAGCAGTTCTTC

v_call: TRBV11-2
j_call: TRBJ1-4
d_call: NA
clone_size: many
cdr3_aa: CASSLVFGGVEKLFF
cdr3_nt: TGTGCCAGCAGCTTAGTCTTTGGGGGGGTGGAAAAACTGTTTTTT

v_call: TRBV19
j_call: TRBJ1-6
d_call: NA
clone_size: many
cdr3_aa: CASSLTDRSPLHF
cdr3_nt: TGTGCCAGTAGTCTCACCGACCGTTCACCCCTCCACTTT

v_call: TRBV2
j_call: TRBJ2-1
d_call: TRBD2
clone_size: many
cdr3_aa: CASSGTGYTGLAGGRSYNEQFF
cdr3_nt: TGTGCCAGCAGTGGGACGGGATACACGGGACTAGCGGGAGGGCGCTCCTACAATGAGCAGTTCTTC

v_call: TRBV10-3
j_call: TRBJ2-7
d_call: NA
clone_size: many
cdr3_aa: CAISESLANYEQYF
cdr3_nt: TGTGCCATCAGTGAGTCGCTAGCGAACTACGAGCAGTACTTC

v_call: TRBV25-1
j_call: TRBJ1-4
d_call: TRBD1
clone_size: few
cdr3_aa: CASSGTGEEKLFF
cdr3_nt: TGTGCCAGCAGTGGGACAGGGGAGGAAAAACTGTTTTTT

v_call: TRBV27
j_call: TRBJ2-7
d_call: NA
clone_size: many
cdr3_aa: CASSLGITYEQYF
cdr3_nt: TGTGCCAGCAGTTTGGGGATCACCTACGAGCAGTACTTC

v_call: TRBV4-2
j_call: TRBJ1-5
d_call: NA
clone_size: many
cdr3_aa: CASSQLAGLSNQPQHF
cdr3_nt: TGTGCCAGCAGCCAGCTCGCGGGACTTAGCAATCAGCCCCAGCATTTT

v_call: TRBV30
j_call: TRBJ2-5
d_call: TRBD2
clone_size: NA
cdr3_aa: CAWSVGGTSGSGETQYF
cdr3_nt: TGTGCCTGGAGTGTAGGCGGGACTAGCGGGAGCGGAGAGACCCAGTACTTC

v_call: TRBV29-1
j_call: TRBJ2-1
d_call: NA
clone_size: many
cdr3_aa: CSVEGKFF
cdr3_nt: TGCAGCGTTGAAGGGAAGTTCTTC

v_call: TRBV20-1
j_call: TRBJ2-1
d_call: NA
clone_size: NA
cdr3_aa: CNASPGQRVNNEQFF
cdr3_nt: TGCAATGCTAGTCCGGGACAGCGGGTAAACAATGAGCAGTTCTTC

v_call: TRBV5-6
j_call: TRBJ2-7
d_call: TRBD2
clone_size: many
cdr3_aa: CASSLVSSGRAYEQYF
cdr3_nt: TGTGCCAGCAGCTTGGTTTCTAGCGGGAGGGCATACGAGCAGTACTTC

v_call: TRBV5-8
j_call: TRBJ2-5
d_call: NA
clone_size: many
cdr3_aa: CASSRSIRETQYF
cdr3_nt: TGTGCCAGCAGTCGTAGTATCAGAGAGACCCAGTACTTC

v_call: TRBV6-1
j_call: TRBJ2-3
d_call: TRBD2
clone_size: many
cdr3_aa: CASSEGGSPDTQYF
cdr3_nt: TGTGCCAGCAGTGAAGGCGGGAGTCCAGATACGCAGTATTTT

v_call: TRBV4-1
j_call: TRBJ2-7
d_call: TRBD2
clone_size: many
cdr3_aa: CASSQDGTGGPYEQYF
cdr3_nt: TGCGCCAGCAGCCAAGATGGCACGGGAGGGCCCTACGAGCAGTACTTC

v_call: TRBV19
j_call: TRBJ2-1
d_call: TRBD2
clone_size: many
cdr3_aa: CASSASGRASPEQFF
cdr3_nt: TGTGCCAGTAGTGCTAGCGGGAGGGCCTCTCCTGAGCAGTTCTTC

v_call: TRBV20-1
j_call: TRBJ1-4
d_call: TRBD1
clone_size: many
cdr3_aa: CSARSSQGEEKLFF
cdr3_nt: TGCAGTGCTAGGTCGTCCCAGGGGGAAGAAAAACTGTTTTTT

v_call: TRBV28
j_call: TRBJ2-7
d_call: NA
clone_size: few
cdr3_aa: CASCPGRLSYEQYF
cdr3_nt: TGTGCCAGCTGCCCGGGACGGCTTTCCTACGAGCAGTACTTC

v_call: TRBV10-3
j_call: TRBJ1-2
d_call: NA
clone_size: many
cdr3_aa: CAISYHREPDGYTF
cdr3_nt: TGTGCCATCAGTTACCACAGGGAACCAGATGGCTACACCTTC

v_call: TRBV5-1
j_call: TRBJ2-4
d_call: TRBD2
clone_size: few
cdr3_aa: CASSSSGRWNIQYF
cdr3_nt: TGCGCCAGCAGCTCTAGCGGGAGATGGAACATTCAGTACTTC

v_call: TRBV7-9
j_call: TRBJ1-4
d_call: NA
clone_size: many
cdr3_aa: CASSLLAGGSNEKLFF
cdr3_nt: TGTGCCAGCAGCTTACTAGCGGGAGGGTCTAATGAAAAACTGTTTTTT

v_call: TRBV6-1
j_call: TRBJ2-6
d_call: NA
clone_size: NA
cdr3_aa: CASSARRAGANVLTF
cdr3_nt: TGTGCCAGCAGTGCCCGCAGGGCTGGGGCCAACGTCCTGACTTTC

v_call: TRBV20-1
j_call: TRBJ2-3
d_call: TRBD2
clone_size: many
cdr3_aa: CSAEPQTSGRLPRADTQYF
cdr3_nt: TGCAGTGCGGAACCCCAAACTAGCGGGAGGCTCCCTAGGGCAGATACGCAGTATTTT

v_call: TRBV7-9
j_call: TRBJ2-3
d_call: TRBD1
clone_size: many
cdr3_aa: CASSFGTASDTQYF
cdr3_nt: TGTGCCAGCAGCTTCGGGACAGCTAGTGATACGCAGTATTTT

v_call: TRBV6-2/TRBV6-3
j_call: TRBJ2-7
d_call: TRBD2
clone_size: many
cdr3_aa: CASSEEGGQQYF
cdr3_nt: TGTGCCAGCAGTGAAGAGGGAGGGCAGCAGTACTTC

v_call: TRBV5-1
j_call: TRBJ2-5
d_call: NA
clone_size: many
cdr3_aa: CASSLDAGLSETQYF
cdr3_nt: TGCGCCAGCAGCTTGGATGCGGGATTGTCGGAGACCCAGTACTTC

v_call: TRBV9
j_call: TRBJ2-3
d_call: NA
clone_size: many
cdr3_aa: CASSVGGPADTQYF
cdr3_nt: TGTGCCAGCAGCGTCGGGGGGCCAGCAGATACGCAGTATTTT

v_call: TRBV2
j_call: TRBJ1-2
d_call: TRBD1
clone_size: many
cdr3_aa: CASRQGLVIETLMAGGYGYTF
cdr3_nt: TGTGCCAGCCGACAGGGTCTAGTGATTGAAACATTAATGGCCGGGGGCTATGGCTACACCTTC

v_call: TRBV5-1
j_call: TRBJ2-5
d_call: NA
clone_size: few
cdr3_aa: CASSRAGQQETQYF
cdr3_nt: TGCGCCAGCAGCCGTGCCGGGCAGCAGGAGACCCAGTACTTC

v_call: TRBV20-1
j_call: TRBJ1-5
d_call: NA
clone_size: many
cdr3_aa: CSAPLITGTNQPQHF
cdr3_nt: TGCAGTGCCCCCTTGATTACAGGGACAAATCAGCCCCAGCATTTT

v_call: TRBV5-4
j_call: TRBJ2-7
d_call: TRBD2
clone_size: many
cdr3_aa: CASSFYLAGRYEQYF
cdr3_nt: TGTGCCAGCAGCTTCTACCTAGCGGGACGCTACGAGCAGTACTTC

v_call: TRBV9
j_call: TRBJ2-7
d_call: NA
clone_size: many
cdr3_aa: CASSVGQTYEQYF
cdr3_nt: TGTGCCAGCAGCGTAGGACAGACCTACGAGCAGTACTTC

v_call: TRBV7-3
j_call: TRBJ2-3
d_call: NA
clone_size: many
cdr3_aa: CASSLNGGRDTQYF
cdr3_nt: TGTGCCAGCAGCTTAAACGGGGGGCGGGATACGCAGTATTTT

v_call: TRBV18
j_call: TRBJ2-1
d_call: NA
clone_size: NA
cdr3_aa: CASSPSLHLTIEQFF
cdr3_nt: TGTGCCAGCTCACCATCTCTACATCTTACGATCGAGCAGTTCTTC